These 8 T cell receptor beta chains originate from one sample sequenced in a study of blood T cells in healthy people across ages. Next came a second PCR, run for roughly 7 to 12 cycles, which used a sample-barcoded 5' primer along with a J-beta primer mix. TCRdb re-called the 5' RACE reads with MiXCR, one entry per CDR3 protein. The sample has 850,000 to 1,000,000 distinct CDR3 sequences, approximately 49% seen once. Material for sequencing was blood. The receptors come from a man in his thirties or forties in good health.

V usage is TRBV12-3 or TRBV12-4 and J usage is TRBJ2-7; weak D call: TRBD2 (5 bases). V shed 7 bases and J shed 0 bases, with 7 bases lying between them. The CDR3 length is 12 residues. CDR3 nucleotides: TGTGCCAGCAAAACTAGCTCCTACGAGCAGTACTTC. This translates into CASKTSSYEQYF.

The chain employs TRBV29-1 and TRBJ2-3, with D possibly matching TRBD2 (6 bases). Germline CDR1 is SQVTM and CDR2 is ANQGSEA. Trimming stripped 1 base from V and 0 bases from J, with 23 bases between. CDR3 size: 19 residues. CDR3 DNA sequence: TGCAGCGTTGAAGCCGCCCCTAGCGTGAGGGAGCTTAGCACAGATACGCAGTATTTT. Its translation is CSVEAAPSVRELSTDTQYF.

This chain joins TRBV20-1 and TRBJ2-7; 9 bases map to TRBD2. From germline, CDR1 is DFQATT and CDR2 SNEGSKA (reference sequence). The CDR3 has 15 residues. The J segment lost 3 bases and the V segment lost 6 bases, leaving 12 bases of the junction unmatched. The CDR3 DNA sequence: TGCAGTGCCCCCCAAGTAGCGGGGGTGCTCTACGAGCAGTACTTC. Amino acids: CSAPQVAGVLYEQYF.

This sequence joins TRBV7-9 and TRBJ2-2; 8 bases fit TRBD1. V shed 4 bases and J 5 bases; nucleotides not matched to a gene: 6. CDR3 length: 15 residues. Germline V gene data show CDR1 as SEHNR and CDR2 as FQNEAQ (reference sequence). The CDR3: CASSSWTGITGELFF. The CDR3 coding sequence is TGTGCCAGCAGCTCTTGGACAGGGATTACCGGGGAGCTGTTTTTT.

This clonotype was seen only a few times. In DNA form, the CDR3 reads TGTGCCAGTAGTATGGGGACACCCGATAGACCGAACTATGGCTACACCTTC. Amino acids: CASSMGTPDRPNYGYTF. The chain uses TRBV19 and TRBJ1-2, with D possibly TRBD1 on 6 matching bases. This CDR3 is 17 amino acids long. V lost 3 bases and J lost 2, with 19 bases in between. The germline V gene has CDR1 LNHDA and CDR2 SQIVND (reference sequence).

This clonotype was observed a few times. The chain has TRBV29-1 and TRBJ2-5; 7 nucleotides agree with TRBD2. J was trimmed by 3 bases and V by 7 bases; bases with no gene match: 2. This CDR3 is built from 11 residues. The germline V gene encodes CDR1 SQVTM and CDR2 ANQGSEA. The chain's CDR3 is CSGGGKETQYF. CDR3 nucleotides: TGCAGCGGGGGAGGGAAAGAGACCCAGTACTTC.

There are a few counts of this clonotype. The chain combines TRBV27 with TRBJ2-4; D may be TRBD1 (6 bases). The CDR3 has 13 amino acids. Per germline, CDR1 MNHEY and CDR2 SMNVEV (reference sequence). Trimming shortened V by 4 bases and J by 8 bases, and 12 bases separated the two germline ends. CDR3: CASSSSDRYIQYF. Written as DNA, the CDR3 is TGTGCCAGCAGTTCCTCCGACAGGTACATTCAGTACTTC.

The chain uses TRBV6-2 or TRBV6-3 and TRBJ2-7; D remains unclear. Deletions cut 0 bases from V and 6 bases from J, with 6 bases between. In germline, CDR1 is MNHEY, CDR2 SVGEGT. There are 12 residues in the CDR3. Here the CDR3 reads CASSYSLSEQYF. In DNA, the CDR3 is TGTGCCAGCAGTTACTCCTTGAGCGAGCAGTACTTC.